These T cell receptor beta chains were read from a single sample in a study of blood T cell repertoires in COVID-19. The table came from immunoSEQ multiplex PCR; TCRdb's copy has only in-frame clones and leaves some out. Among fewer than 80,000 clones listed, 85% to 90% were seen once. Input material: peripheral blood. The receptors were gathered from a human donor in a cohort sampled during active COVID-19. Each CDR3 is given with its conserved first and last residue. The D gene is left open where the match is weak.

j_gene	d_gene	v_gene	CDR3nt	CDR3aa
TRBJ2-1	TRBD2	TRBV4-1	TGCGCCAGCAGCCAAGTTACTAGCGGGAACAATGAGCAGTTCTTC	CASSQVTSGNNEQFF
TRBJ1-2	.	TRBV5-6	TGTGCCAGCAGCTTGGTTCCAGGGTTGGACTATGGCTACACCTTC	CASSLVPGLDYGYTF
TRBJ1-5	.	TRBV6-5	TGTGCCAGCAGGCCCGGACAGAGCAATCAGCCCCAGCATTTT	CASRPGQSNQPQHF
TRBJ2-7	TRBD1	TRBV19	TGTGCCAGTATGGGCAGGGGGAACTACGAGCAGTACTTC	CASMGRGNYEQYF
TRBJ2-1	.	TRBV6-5	TGTGCCAGCAGGTTAACAGGGACCCATGAGCAGTTCTTC	CASRLTGTHEQFF
TRBJ2-1	TRBD2	TRBV7-2	TGTGCCAGCAGCTCAAGAGATCTAGCGGTTAATGAGCAGTTCTTC	CASSSRDLAVNEQFF
TRBJ1-6	.	TRBV18	TGTGCCAGCTCACCAGGGGAGGGTTCACCCCTCCACTTT	CASSPGEGSPLHF
TRBJ2-3	.	TRBV18	TGTGCCAGCTCCCTCGAGCGGCCCTCTAGCACAGATACGCAGTATTTT	CASSLERPSSTDTQYF
TRBJ2-1	TRBD1	TRBV18	TGTGCCAGCTCACCTTCCGGGACAGGGTCGGATGAGCAGTTCTTC	CASSPSGTGSDEQFF
TRBJ1-2	.	TRBV4-3	TGCGCCAGCAGCCAAGGCCTTAGGGGTGTACAGGGACCGCTCTATGGCTACACCTTC	CASSQGLRGVQGPLYGYTF
TRBJ1-5	.	TRBV19	TGTGCCAGTAGGACACCCGGGGTGGTGAGCAATCAGCCCCAGCATTTT	CASRTPGVVSNQPQHF
TRBJ2-1	TRBD2	TRBV5-1	TGCGCCAGCAGCTTGACTAGCGGGAGGGCCATCAATGAGCAGTTCTTC	CASSLTSGRAINEQFF
TRBJ2-5	TRBD1	TRBV2	TGTGCCAGCAGTCGGGACAGGGGCCTCGGAGAGACCCAGTACTTC	CASSRDRGLGETQYF
TRBJ2-2	TRBD1	TRBV3-1/TRBV3-2	TGTGCCAGCAGCCCCCGGGACAGAGCTACCGGGGAGCTGTTTTTT	CASSPRDRATGELFF